The present TCR beta chain was sequenced within a study of T cell repertoires in cytomegalovirus infection. Study at large: Newly reported HLA-C-restricted and thoroughly characterized HLA-B-restricted CMV epitopes were employed. The public TCR beta signatures pointed to both CMV infection and matching HLA type.

TCRdb fed the reads into MiXCR, producing one record per CDR3 protein. In the table there are some 480,000 distinct CDR3 sequences, 30% to 40% of which are singletons. V was pared by 2 bases and J by 9 bases, with 7 bases of the junction left unmatched. The CDR3 runs to 16 residues. CDR1 and CDR2 (germline): SGHDN, FVKESK. Study-level points and caveats: Identification of carriers of CMV plus the relevant HLA was achieved through cumulative public TCR beta family frequency.

This clonotype came up a few times. The target antigen is unknown. This specimen was cultured PBMCs, taken from culture after CMV antigen stimulation. This TCR was sampled from a human donor in good health (CMV status not recorded). Some clones in this sample may be carry-over from other donors' samples. The chain has TRBV14 and TRBJ2-1, with 13 bases that match TRBD2. The DNA for the CDR3 is TGTGCCAGCAGCCAACTTACTAGCGGGGGGGGGCGTGAGCAGTTCTTC. The encoded protein is CASSQLTSGGGREQFF.